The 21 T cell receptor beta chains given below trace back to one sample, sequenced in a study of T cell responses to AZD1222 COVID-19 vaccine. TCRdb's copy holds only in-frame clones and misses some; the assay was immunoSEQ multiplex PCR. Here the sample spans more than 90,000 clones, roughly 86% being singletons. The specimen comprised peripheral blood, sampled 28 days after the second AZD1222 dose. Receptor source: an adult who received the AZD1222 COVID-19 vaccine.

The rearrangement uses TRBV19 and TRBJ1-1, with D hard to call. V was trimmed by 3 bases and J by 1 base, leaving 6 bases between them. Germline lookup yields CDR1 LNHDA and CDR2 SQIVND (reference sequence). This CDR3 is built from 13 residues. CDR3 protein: CASSIPQNTEAFF. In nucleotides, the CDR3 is TGTGCCAGTAGTATTCCACAGAACACTGAAGCTTTCTTT.

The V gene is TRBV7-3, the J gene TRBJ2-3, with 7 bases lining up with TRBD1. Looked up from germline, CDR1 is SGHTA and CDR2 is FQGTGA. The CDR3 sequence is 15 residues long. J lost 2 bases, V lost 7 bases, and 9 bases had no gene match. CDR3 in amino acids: CASTNRGTPTDTQYF. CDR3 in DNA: TGTGCCAGCACCAACAGGGGAACCCCCACAGATACGCAGTATTTT.

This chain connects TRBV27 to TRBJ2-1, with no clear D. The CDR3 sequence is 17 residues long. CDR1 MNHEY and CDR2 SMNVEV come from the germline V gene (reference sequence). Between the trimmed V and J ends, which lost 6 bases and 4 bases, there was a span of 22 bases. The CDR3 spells CASSDGPSPPDYNEQFF. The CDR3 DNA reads TGTGCCAGCAGCGACGGACCCTCTCCTCCCGATTACAATGAGCAGTTCTTC.

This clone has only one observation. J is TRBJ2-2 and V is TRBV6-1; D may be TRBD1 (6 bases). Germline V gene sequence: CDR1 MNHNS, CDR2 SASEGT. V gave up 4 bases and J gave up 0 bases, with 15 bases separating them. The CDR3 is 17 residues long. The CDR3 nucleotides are TGTGCCAGCAGTGTGCCCCCCGGGACATCGAACACCGGGGAGCTGTTTTTT. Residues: CASSVPPGTSNTGELFF.

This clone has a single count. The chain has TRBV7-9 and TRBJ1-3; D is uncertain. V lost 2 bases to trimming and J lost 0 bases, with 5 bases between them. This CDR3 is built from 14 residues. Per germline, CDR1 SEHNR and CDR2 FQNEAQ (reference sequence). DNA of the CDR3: TGTGCCAGCAGCTTACAGAGCTCTGGAAACACCATATATTTT. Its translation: CASSLQSSGNTIYF.

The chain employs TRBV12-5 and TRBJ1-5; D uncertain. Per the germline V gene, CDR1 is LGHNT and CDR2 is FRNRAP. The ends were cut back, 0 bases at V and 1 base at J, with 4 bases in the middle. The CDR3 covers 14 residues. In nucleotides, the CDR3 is TGTGCTAGTGGTTTGGTGGGCAGCAATCAGCCCCAGCATTTT. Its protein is CASGLVGSNQPQHF.

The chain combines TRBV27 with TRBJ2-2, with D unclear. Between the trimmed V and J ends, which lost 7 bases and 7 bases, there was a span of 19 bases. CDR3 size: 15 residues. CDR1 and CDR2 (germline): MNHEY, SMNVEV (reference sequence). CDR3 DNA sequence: TGTGCCAGCAATCCTGCAGCCCAACGTGGCGGGGAGCTGTTTTTT. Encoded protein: CASNPAAQRGGELFF.

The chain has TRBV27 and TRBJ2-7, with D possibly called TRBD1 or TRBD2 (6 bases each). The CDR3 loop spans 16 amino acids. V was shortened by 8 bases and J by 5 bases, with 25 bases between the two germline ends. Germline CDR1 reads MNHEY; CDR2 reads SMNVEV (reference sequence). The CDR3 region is CASRRVNGGLLNEQYF. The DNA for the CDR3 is TGTGCCAGCCGAAGAGTGAATGGGGGGCTCTTGAACGAGCAGTACTTC.

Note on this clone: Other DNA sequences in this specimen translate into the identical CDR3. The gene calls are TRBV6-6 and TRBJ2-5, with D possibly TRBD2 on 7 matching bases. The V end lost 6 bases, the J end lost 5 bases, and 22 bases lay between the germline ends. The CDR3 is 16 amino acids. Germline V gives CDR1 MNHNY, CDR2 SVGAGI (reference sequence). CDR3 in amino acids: CASSNFGASGQETQYF. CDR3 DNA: TGTGCCAGCAGCAACTTCGGAGCTAGCGGACAGGAGACCCAGTACTTC.

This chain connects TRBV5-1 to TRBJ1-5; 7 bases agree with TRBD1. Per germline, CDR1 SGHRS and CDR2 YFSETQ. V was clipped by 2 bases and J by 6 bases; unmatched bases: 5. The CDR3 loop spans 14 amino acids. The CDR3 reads CASSFTGVGQPQHF. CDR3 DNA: TGCGCCAGCAGCTTCACAGGGGTCGGTCAGCCCCAGCATTTT.

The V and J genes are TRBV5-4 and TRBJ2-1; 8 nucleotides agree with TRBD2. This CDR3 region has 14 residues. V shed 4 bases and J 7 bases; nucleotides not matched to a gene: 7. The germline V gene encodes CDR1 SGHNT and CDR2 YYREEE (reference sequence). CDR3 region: CASSDGTRRNEQFF. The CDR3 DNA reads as TGTGCCAGCAGCGATGGGACTAGACGGAATGAGCAGTTCTTC.

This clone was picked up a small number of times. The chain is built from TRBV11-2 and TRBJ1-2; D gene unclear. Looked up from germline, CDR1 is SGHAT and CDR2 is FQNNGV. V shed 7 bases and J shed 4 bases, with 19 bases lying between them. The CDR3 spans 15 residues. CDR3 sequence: CASINGGDILYGYTF. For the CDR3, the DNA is TGTGCCAGCATCAACGGCGGCGACATACTCTATGGCTACACCTTC. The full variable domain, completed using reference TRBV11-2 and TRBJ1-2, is EAGVAQSPRYKIIEKRQSVAFWCNPISGHATLYWYQQILGQGPKLLIQFQNNGVVDDSQLPKDRFSAERLKGVDSTLKIQPAKLEDSAVYLCASINGGDILYGYTFGSGTRLTVV.

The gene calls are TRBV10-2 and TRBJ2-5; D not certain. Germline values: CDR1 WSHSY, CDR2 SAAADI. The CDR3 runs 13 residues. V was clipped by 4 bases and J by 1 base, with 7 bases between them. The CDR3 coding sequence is TGCGCCAGCAGTGCACAGCCCCAAGAGACCCAGTACTTC. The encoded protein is CASSAQPQETQYF.

The CDR3 bases are TGTGCCAGCAGTTCCGGGACAGGGGGCCAAGAGACCCAGTACTTC. As protein: CASSSGTGGQETQYF. This chain uses TRBV6-5 with TRBJ2-5; 11 nucleotides align to TRBD1. The CDR3 is 15 amino acids. V dropped 4 bases and J dropped 1; count of bases not matched to a gene: 2. Germline V CDR1 and CDR2: MNHEY, SVGAGI.

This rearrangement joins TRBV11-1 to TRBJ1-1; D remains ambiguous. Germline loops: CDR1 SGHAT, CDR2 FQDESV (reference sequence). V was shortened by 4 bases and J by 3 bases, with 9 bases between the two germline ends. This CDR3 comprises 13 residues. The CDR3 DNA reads TGTGCCAGCAGCTCTAACACAGACACTGAAGCTTTCTTT. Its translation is CASSSNTDTEAFF.

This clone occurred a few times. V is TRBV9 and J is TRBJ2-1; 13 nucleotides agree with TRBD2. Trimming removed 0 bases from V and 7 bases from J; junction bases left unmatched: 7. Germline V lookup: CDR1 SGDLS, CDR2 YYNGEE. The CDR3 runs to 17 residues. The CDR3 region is CASSVGWTSGSLNEQFF. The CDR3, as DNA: TGTGCCAGCAGCGTAGGCTGGACTAGCGGGAGTCTAAATGAGCAGTTCTTC.

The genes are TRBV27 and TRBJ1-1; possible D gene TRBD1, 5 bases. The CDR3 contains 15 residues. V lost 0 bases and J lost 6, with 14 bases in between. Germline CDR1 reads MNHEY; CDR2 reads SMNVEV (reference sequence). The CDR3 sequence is CASSLSRAGKPEAFF. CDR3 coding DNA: TGTGCCAGCAGTTTATCGAGGGCAGGGAAGCCTGAAGCTTTCTTT.

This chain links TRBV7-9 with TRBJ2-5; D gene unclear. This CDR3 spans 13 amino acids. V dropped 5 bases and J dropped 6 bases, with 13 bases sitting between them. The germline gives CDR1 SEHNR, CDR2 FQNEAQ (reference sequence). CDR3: CASSRDDSQTQYF. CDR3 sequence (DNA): TGTGCCAGCAGCCGTGACGATTCCCAGACCCAGTACTTC. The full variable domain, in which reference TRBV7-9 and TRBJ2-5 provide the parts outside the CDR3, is DTGVSQNPRHKITKRGQNVTFRCDPISEHNRLYWYRQTLGQGPEFLTYFQNEAQLEKSRLLSDRFSAERPKGSFSTLEIQRTEQGDSAMYLCASSRDDSQTQYFGPGTRLLVL.

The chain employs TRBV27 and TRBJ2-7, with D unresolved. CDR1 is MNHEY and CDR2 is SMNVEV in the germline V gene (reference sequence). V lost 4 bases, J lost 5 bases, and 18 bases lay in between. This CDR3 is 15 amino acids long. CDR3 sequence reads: CASSSLNNRMDEQYF. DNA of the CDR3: TGTGCCAGCAGTTCATTAAACAATAGGATGGACGAGCAGTACTTC.

CDR3 DNA sequence: TGCGCCAGCAGCTTGGATGGGGACACTGAAGCTTTCTTT. Encoded protein: CASSLDGDTEAFF. The gene calls are TRBV5-1 and TRBJ1-1; no clear D gene. This CDR3 region has 13 residues. Germline values: CDR1 SGHRS, CDR2 YFSETQ. V lost 0 bases and J 3 bases, leaving 6 bases between the germline ends.

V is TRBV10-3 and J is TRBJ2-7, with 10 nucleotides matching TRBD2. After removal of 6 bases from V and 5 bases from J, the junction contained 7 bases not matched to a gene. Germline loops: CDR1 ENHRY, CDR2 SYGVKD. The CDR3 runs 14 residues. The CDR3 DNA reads TGTGCCATCAGGGCAACTAGCGGGATAGACGAGCAGTACTTC. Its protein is CAIRATSGIDEQYF.